This T cell receptor beta chain was observed in a study of T cell changes during pregnancy in multiple sclerosis. Using immunoSEQ multiplex PCR, the repertoire was profiled, and TCRdb retains in-frame clones only, with some absent. Of 20,000 to 30,000 clones detected, roughly nine tenths appear once; the ten largest clones hold 9% to 9.5%. The germline V gene encodes CDR1 SNHLY and CDR2 FYNNEI. The CDR3 contains 14 residues. V was shortened by 3 bases and J by 6 bases, with 11 bases between the two germline ends. This sequence was found in a female donor in good health, enrolled as a control in a pregnancy study. Sequencing was performed on CD8+ T cells from peripheral blood mononuclear cells, taken in the third trimester of pregnancy. The V call is TRBV2, the J call TRBJ2-2; D remains unclear. The CDR3 region is CASSDPVGAGELFF. The CDR3 nucleotides read TGTGCCAGCAGTGACCCGGTGGGCGCCGGGGAGCTGTTTTTT.